These 8 T cell receptor beta chains share one sample of origin, sequenced in a study of T cell repertoires in cytomegalovirus infection. TCRdb itself ran the reads through MiXCR, one entry per CDR3 protein. The sample contains about 180,000 distinct CDR3 sequences, around 14% of which appear only once. The sample taken for sequencing was PBMCs. These receptor sequences come from a human donor in good health (CMV status not recorded). Some clones in this sample may be carry-over from other donors' samples.

CDR3 in DNA: TGCAGTGCTAGGGACCGATTAGCCAAAAACATTCAGTACTTC. It is translated as CSARDRLAKNIQYF. This rearrangement joins TRBV20-1 to TRBJ2-4; D is unresolved. The CDR3 has 14 amino acids. With 3 bases removed from V and 0 bases from J, the gap between germline ends came to 9 bases. The germline CDR1 and CDR2 sequences are DFQATT and SNEGSKA (reference sequence).

J is TRBJ2-1 and V is TRBV20-1; the D gene could be TRBD1 or TRBD2 (5 bases each). V gave up 5 bases and J gave up 6 bases, with 14 bases separating them. Looked up from germline, CDR1 is DFQATT and CDR2 is SNEGSKA (reference sequence). CDR3 length: 13 residues. The CDR3 loop reads CSALKWGTNEQFF. CDR3 coding DNA: TGCAGTGCTCTAAAGTGGGGGACCAATGAGCAGTTCTTC.

The rearrangement uses TRBV20-1 and TRBJ1-2; the D is unclear. The germline V gene has CDR1 DFQATT and CDR2 SNEGSKA (reference sequence). This CDR3 is built from 11 residues. Trimming cost V 5 bases and J 8 bases, with 12 bases left between them. The CDR3: CSALDRGGYTF. CDR3 bases: TGCAGTGCTCTGGATCGCGGGGGCTACACCTTC.

At least ten counts were recorded for this clonotype. This chain connects TRBV6-1 to TRBJ1-4, with 7 bases fitting TRBD1. This CDR3 contains 14 residues. V lost 4 bases and J lost 3; bases outside the gene matches: 2. Germline values: CDR1 MNHNS, CDR2 SASEGT. CDR3 in amino acids: CASSAGTANEKLFF. DNA of the CDR3: TGTGCCAGCAGTGCAGGGACAGCTAATGAAAAACTGTTTTTT.

The chain carries TRBV7-9 and TRBJ1-2; TRBD1 matches 7 bases. Germline V gene sequence: CDR1 SEHNR, CDR2 FQNEAQ (reference sequence). The CDR3 spans 14 residues. The J segment lost 2 bases and the V segment lost 6 bases, leaving 6 bases of the junction unmatched. The CDR3 sequence: CASSSGGPNYGYTF. The DNA for the CDR3 is TGTGCCAGCAGTTCAGGGGGGCCCAACTATGGCTACACCTTC.

This clonotype turned up a few times. This chain links TRBV20-1 with TRBJ1-1; unclear D gene. The germline CDR1 and CDR2 sequences are DFQATT and SNEGSKA (reference sequence). The CDR3 spans 14 residues. Trimming cost V 0 bases and J 0 bases, with 8 bases left between them. DNA of the CDR3: TGCAGTGCTAGAGATTCGACGGTGAACACTGAAGCTTTCTTT. Translation gives CSARDSTVNTEAFF.

This clonotype was counted between two and nine times. CDR3 in DNA: TGTGCCAGCAGTGGTTCCCCGGGGTTTGATGAGCAGTTCTTC. Residues: CASSGSPGFDEQFF. V and J are TRBV6-4 and TRBJ2-1; perhaps TRBD2 as D (5 bases). Germline V gene lookup returns CDR1 MRHNA and CDR2 SNTAGT. The CDR3 has 14 amino acids. V was cut by 4 bases and J by 8 bases, with 15 bases left in between.

This clonotype was counted a few times. CDR3 nucleotide sequence: TGCGCCAGCAGCCAAGATGGCAGGGGGCACTACGAGCAGTACTTC. Amino acids: CASSQDGRGHYEQYF. This sequence joins TRBV4-3 and TRBJ2-7, with TRBD1 identical over 8 bases. The CDR3 is made up of 15 amino acids. The V gene's germline CDR1 is LGHNA and CDR2 YSLEER. Unmatched junction bases numbered 4, after V lost 0 bases and J lost 3 bases.